One and the same sample provided the 18 T cell receptor beta chains below, sequenced in a study of T cell repertoires in cytomegalovirus infection. In TCRdb, the reads were re-called with MiXCR into one record per CDR3 protein. The profile covers around 290,000 distinct CDR3 sequences, with about a quarter appearing a single time and approximately 15% taken by the ten largest. Material: PBMCs. The receptors shown here come from a human donor in good health (CMV status not recorded). Some clones in this sample may be carry-over from other donors' samples.

This sequence joins TRBV5-1 and TRBJ2-3, with 8 bases identical to TRBD2. V was clipped by 1 base and J by 5 bases; unmatched bases: 3. The V gene's germline CDR1 is SGHRS and CDR2 YFSETQ. The CDR3 is made up of 14 amino acids. The CDR3 protein is CASSLYAGGDTQYF. CDR3 in DNA: TGCGCCAGCAGCTTGTACGCGGGAGGAGATACGCAGTATTTT.

This clonotype was detected ten times or more. This sequence joins TRBV7-2 and TRBJ1-4; D is possibly TRBD1 (6 bases). V was clipped by 3 bases and J by 8 bases, with 16 bases between them. The CDR3 length is 15 residues. CDR1 is SGHTA and CDR2 is FQGNSA in the germline V gene. In DNA, the CDR3 is TGTGCCAGCAGCTTGTTGGGCAGGGGAGGCGAAAAACTGTTTTTT. It codes for CASSLLGRGGEKLFF.

This clonotype was seen a handful of times. The chain joins TRBV20-1 to TRBJ2-7, with 10 bases matching TRBD2. Looked up from germline, CDR1 is DFQATT and CDR2 is SNEGSKA (reference sequence). The CDR3 extends over 13 amino acids. Germline trimming cut 2 bases from V and 7 bases from J; bases unmatched to any gene: 5. As DNA, the CDR3 is TGCAGTGCTAGAAGCGGGGGGGCTCGAGAGCAGTACTTC. Translated, it gives CSARSGGAREQYF.

The chain recombines TRBV20-1 with TRBJ2-5; D possibly uses TRBD1 or TRBD2 (5 bases each). This CDR3 is 13 amino acids long. Germline-derived CDR1 and CDR2 are DFQATT and SNEGSKA (reference sequence). Deletions cut 0 bases from V and 6 bases from J, with 11 bases between. DNA of the CDR3: TGCAGTGCTAGAGATCTGGGGACGAAGACCCAGTACTTC. This codes for CSARDLGTKTQYF.

This sequence joins TRBV30 and TRBJ1-2; the D is unclear. CDR1 is GTSNPN, CDR2 SVGIG, per germline (reference sequence). CDR3 length: 13 amino acids. Deletions cut 4 bases from V and 7 bases from J, with 16 bases between. The CDR3 spells CAWNPLRAGGYTF. The CDR3 DNA reads as TGTGCCTGGAACCCGCTGAGGGCAGGTGGCTACACCTTC. Full variable domain (missing parts from reference TRBV30 and TRBJ1-2): SQTIHQWPATLVQPVGSPLSLECTVEGTSNPNLYWYRQAAGRGLQLLFYSVGIGQISSEVPQNLSASRPQDRQFILSSKKLLLSDSGFYLCAWNPLRAGGYTFGSGTRLTVV.

This clonotype showed up many times. This sequence joins TRBV7-3 and TRBJ2-2; D perhaps matches TRBD2 (6 bases). V lost 5 bases and J lost 5, with 12 bases in between. This CDR3 has 14 residues. The V gene's germline CDR1 is SGHTA and CDR2 FQGTGA. The CDR3 is CASSPDYETGELFF. CDR3 nucleotides: TGTGCCAGCAGCCCGGACTACGAGACCGGGGAGCTGTTTTTT.

This clonotype has a handful of counts. V gene TRBV4-1 combines with J gene TRBJ2-5; D possibly corresponds to TRBD2 (6 bases). V was trimmed by 1 base and J by 5 bases, leaving 20 bases between them. The CDR3 consists of 17 residues. From germline, CDR1 is MGHRA and CDR2 YSYEKL. CDR3 amino acids: CASSQGGSGPLGETQYF. The CDR3 DNA reads TGCGCCAGCAGCCAAGGAGGTAGCGGACCCCTTGGGGAGACCCAGTACTTC.

The chain combines TRBV20-1 with TRBJ1-5; D uncertain. CDR1 is DFQATT, CDR2 SNEGSKA, per germline (reference sequence). Trimming took off 3 bases at V and 9 bases at J, with 12 bases between the two ends. The CDR3 length is 12 residues. This CDR3 is CSARESIRPQHF. Here the CDR3 DNA reads TGCAGTGCTAGGGAGTCAATCAGGCCCCAGCATTTT.

The sample holds a few counts of this clonotype. The chain employs TRBV24-1 and TRBJ2-5, with TRBD2 matching over 9 bases. CDR3 length: 16 amino acids. Looked up from germline, CDR1 is KGHDR and CDR2 is SFDVKD. Trimming cost V 5 bases and J 5 bases; bases outside gene matches: 11. The CDR3 sequence: CATSGGGGAILETQYF. The CDR3 region has the DNA TGTGCCACCAGTGGCGGCGGGGGGGCCATCTTGGAGACCCAGTACTTC.

This clonotype was counted many times. The rearrangement links TRBV7-2 to TRBJ2-3; D might be TRBD2 (6 bases). Per germline, CDR1 SGHTA and CDR2 FQGNSA. Between the trimmed V and J ends, which lost 2 bases and 3 bases, there was a span of 18 bases. This CDR3 has 17 amino acids. CDR3 coding DNA: TGTGCCAGCAGCTTACGTCGACGGGACTGGATAACAGATACGCAGTATTTT. It specifies CASSLRRRDWITDTQYF.

The rearrangement links TRBV12-3 or TRBV12-4 to TRBJ1-5; no clear D. V lost 6 bases and J 1 base, leaving 13 bases between the germline ends. The CDR3 totals 15 residues. CDR3: CASRPPGASNQPQHF. The CDR3 DNA reads as TGTGCCAGCAGGCCACCGGGCGCGAGCAATCAGCCCCAGCATTTT.

The chain joins TRBV7-9 to TRBJ2-3; 10 bases map to TRBD2. From germline, CDR1 is SEHNR and CDR2 FQNEAQ (reference sequence). This CDR3 comprises 21 residues. The V segment lost 8 bases and the J segment 2 bases; nucleotides outside the gene matches: 25. The CDR3 sequence is CASGPLMGIGASGRNTDTQYF. CDR3 bases: TGTGCCAGCGGCCCGCTTATGGGTATCGGGGCTAGCGGGAGAAACACAGATACGCAGTATTTT.

The chain recombines TRBV19 with TRBJ2-2, with TRBD1 matching 10 bases. With V trimmed by 10 bases and J by 5 bases, 10 bases remained unmatched. Germline loops: CDR1 LNHDA, CDR2 SQIVND (reference sequence). The CDR3 is 15 amino acids. For the CDR3, the DNA is TGTGCCACCGGGACAGGGGATAGAAGGACCGGGGAGCTGTTTTTT. Its protein product is CATGTGDRRTGELFF. The variable domain in full, completed from reference TRBV19 and TRBJ2-2, reads DGGITQSPKYLFRKEGQNVTLSCEQNLNHDAMYWYRQDPGQGLRLIYYSQIVNDFQKGDIAEGYSVSREKKESFPLTVTSAQKNPTAFYLCATGTGDRRTGELFFGEGSRLTVL.

This clonotype was seen a handful of times. The chain couples TRBV7-6 to TRBJ2-7; D uncertain. Trimming removed 5 bases at V and 2 bases at J, with 13 bases between. This CDR3 has 14 residues. Germline assignment: CDR1 SGHVS and CDR2 FNYEAQ. CDR3 nucleotide sequence: TGTGCCAGCAGCCCTCGGATAGGGACCTACGAGCAGTACTTC. It yields the protein CASSPRIGTYEQYF.

This clonotype was recorded many times. V gene TRBV7-2 combines with J gene TRBJ2-1, with D tentatively TRBD1 or TRBD2 (5 bases each). V lost 5 bases to trimming and J lost 9 bases, with 23 bases between them. The germline gives CDR1 SGHTA, CDR2 FQGNSA. This CDR3 region has 16 residues. CDR3 coding DNA: TGTGCCAGCAGCCAAATAACCGGGACCCCAGACGGTGAGCAGTTCTTC. Translated, it gives CASSQITGTPDGEQFF.

This clonotype was seen a few times. The chain combines TRBV6-2 or TRBV6-3 with TRBJ2-1, with D possibly TRBD2 on 5 matching bases. V gave up 2 bases and J gave up 5 bases, with 13 bases separating them. The CDR3 is made up of 15 amino acids. The germline V gene encodes CDR1 MNHEY and CDR2 SVGEGT. CDR3 sequence (DNA): TGTGCCAGCAGTTACACCGGCGGGCGCAACAATGAGCAGTTCTTC. Translation: CASSYTGGRNNEQFF.

The sample holds many counts of this clonotype. This sequence joins TRBV7-9 and TRBJ2-6; tentative D call: TRBD1 (5 bases). The length of the CDR3 is 18 residues. The V and J ends lost 5 bases and 0 bases respectively, with 17 bases between them. Per germline, CDR1 SEHNR and CDR2 FQNEAQ (reference sequence). This chain's CDR3 is CASSRTQGAYSGANVLTF. CDR3 coding DNA: TGTGCCAGCAGCCGAACCCAGGGCGCCTACTCTGGGGCCAACGTCCTGACTTTC.

This sequence joins TRBV25-1 and TRBJ1-4; unclear D gene. V lost 5 bases to trimming and J lost 7 bases, with 14 bases between them. Germline lookup yields CDR1 MGHDK and CDR2 SYGVNS. This CDR3 contains 14 residues. CDR3 nucleotide sequence: TGTGCCAGCAGTTTGATAGGGCCGGGTGAAAAACTGTTTTTT. Residues: CASSLIGPGEKLFF.